The 20 T cell receptor beta chains reported below all come from one sample, sequenced in a study of CD8+ T cells in alopecia areata. cDNA serving as the sequencing template came from extracted, reverse transcribed RNA. Assay: immunoSEQ multiplex PCR; the TCRdb copy retains only in-frame clones and omits some. Of approximately 150,000 clones listed, about half are singletons. This specimen consisted of CD4+ T cells sorted from blood, obtained at week 0. The source is a human donor with alopecia areata.

This clone was detected a few times. The chain combines TRBV11-2 with TRBJ2-5, with a tentative D call TRBD1 (5 bases). CDR3 size: 12 residues. Between the trimmed V and J ends, which lost 5 bases and 4 bases, there was a span of 8 bases. The germline CDR1 and CDR2 sequences are SGHAT and FQNNGV. CDR3 DNA: TGTGCCAGCAGCATAAGGGGAGAGACCCAGTACTTC. Protein sequence: CASSIRGETQYF. Full variable domain (outside the CDR3, taken from reference TRBV11-2 and TRBJ2-5): EAGVAQSPRYKIIEKRQSVAFWCNPISGHATLYWYQQILGQGPKLLIQFQNNGVVDDSQLPKDRFSAERLKGVDSTLKIQPAKLEDSAVYLCASSIRGETQYFGPGTRLLVL.

The J gene is TRBJ1-5, the V gene TRBV7-9, with D uncertain. CDR3 length: 14 residues. The V end was cut by 4 bases, the J end by 5 bases, with 12 bases between. Germline lookup yields CDR1 SEHNR and CDR2 FQNEAQ (reference sequence). The CDR3 sequence is CASSSTGYDQPQHF. For the CDR3, the DNA is TGTGCCAGCAGCTCCACCGGGTATGATCAGCCCCAGCATTTT.

This clone was detected ten times or more. The genes are TRBV2 and TRBJ2-7; 8 nucleotides align to TRBD2. CDR1 and CDR2 (germline): SNHLY, FYNNEI. V trimming: 5 bases; J trimming: 3 bases; junction bases outside the gene matches: 9. The CDR3 is 15 residues long. CDR3 region: CASSYGLATLYEQYF. In DNA, the CDR3 is TGTGCCAGCAGTTATGGACTAGCCACTCTCTACGAGCAGTACTTC.

The chain joins TRBV6-6 to TRBJ1-1; D is undetermined. V gave up 7 bases and J gave up 2 bases, with 11 bases separating them. The length of the CDR3 is 13 residues. Germline V lookup: CDR1 MNHNY, CDR2 SVGAGI (reference sequence). CDR3 bases: TGTGCCAGCATCAAGGAGAGAAACACTGAAGCTTTCTTT. This gives the protein CASIKERNTEAFF.

The gene calls are TRBV30 and TRBJ2-7, with D hard to call. V lost 2 bases, J lost 6 bases, and 8 bases lay in between. The germline V gene encodes CDR1 GTSNPN and CDR2 SVGIG (reference sequence). CDR3 length equals 11 residues. The CDR3 is CAWSNPAEQYF. CDR3 sequence (DNA): TGTGCCTGGAGTAACCCTGCCGAGCAGTACTTC.

This rearrangement joins TRBV27 to TRBJ2-1; 12 bases match TRBD2. The CDR3 contains 15 residues. From germline, CDR1 is MNHEY and CDR2 SMNVEV (reference sequence). V lost 5 bases, J lost 7 bases, and 6 bases stayed unmatched. The CDR3 bases are TGTGCCAGCAGTACCACTAGCGGGAGGCGGAATGAGCAGTTCTTC. It yields the protein CASSTTSGRRNEQFF.

The rearrangement uses TRBV10-3 and TRBJ2-6, with no clear D. Germline V gene lookup returns CDR1 ENHRY and CDR2 SYGVKD. This CDR3 has 14 residues. Between the trimmed V and J ends, which lost 6 bases and 12 bases, there was a span of 18 bases. CDR3: CAIRASGQVGVLTF. Written as DNA, the CDR3 is TGTGCCATCAGGGCCTCGGGCCAGGTGGGCGTCCTGACTTTC.

This clone was observed a handful of times. The chain couples TRBV11-2 to TRBJ2-3; 7 positions match TRBD2. Germline V gene sequence: CDR1 SGHAT, CDR2 FQNNGV. Germline trimming cut 5 bases from V and 7 bases from J; bases unmatched to any gene: 12. The CDR3 loop spans 15 amino acids. CDR3 bases: TGTGCCAGCAGCCACGGGGCGGGAGTATCATATACGCAGTATTTT. Translated: CASSHGAGVSYTQYF.

A word on this clone: Additional DNA sequences in this sample encode the identical CDR3. The chain joins TRBV27 to TRBJ1-2, with D unresolved. The V end was cut by 4 bases, the J end by 5 bases, with 8 bases between. This CDR3 comprises 12 residues. The germline CDR1 and CDR2 sequences are MNHEY and SMNVEV (reference sequence). The CDR3 coding sequence is TGTGCCAGCAGTTCCGGGTCATATGGCTACACCTTC. Translated: CASSSGSYGYTF.

The DNA of the CDR3 is TGTGCCAGCAGCTTTAAAGGGCACGCCACCAATCAGCCCCAGCATTTT. Its translation is CASSFKGHATNQPQHF. J is TRBJ1-5 and V is TRBV5-6; D call uncertain. Germline loops: CDR1 SGHDT, CDR2 YYEEEE. CDR3 length equals 16 residues. Trimming cost V 2 bases and J 3 bases, with 15 bases left between them. Together with reference TRBV5-6 and TRBJ1-5, the CDR3 gives the full variable domain: DAGVTQSPTHLIKTRGQQVTLRCSPKSGHDTVSWYQQALGQGPQFIFQYYEEEERQRGNFPDRFSGHQFPNYSSELNVNALLLGDSALYLCASSFKGHATNQPQHFGDGTRLSIL.

This sequence joins TRBV11-2 and TRBJ1-2, with D possibly being TRBD1 (5 bases). This CDR3 spans 16 amino acids. Germline V gene sequence: CDR1 SGHAT, CDR2 FQNNGV. V was shortened by 1 base and J by 7 bases, with 19 bases between the two germline ends. The CDR3 bases are TGTGCCAGCAGCTTAGTAGGGGCAGGGTTCGTCAGTGGCTACACCTTC. This sequence encodes CASSLVGAGFVSGYTF.

The V call is TRBV29-1, the J call TRBJ1-2; no definite D call. CDR1 is SQVTM, CDR2 ANQGSEA, per germline. The CDR3 contains 10 residues. Trimming removed 6 bases at V and 1 base at J, with 3 bases between. For the CDR3, the DNA is TGCAGCGTCTTTAACTATGGCTACACCTTC. It specifies CSVFNYGYTF.

The V gene is TRBV15, the J gene TRBJ2-7; D is unresolved. The V end was cut by 3 bases, the J end by 2 bases, with 17 bases between. The CDR3 contains 16 residues. Germline CDR1 reads LNHNV; CDR2 reads YYDKDF (reference sequence). CDR3 loop: CATSRALGDGAYEQYF. DNA for the CDR3: TGTGCCACCAGCAGGGCCCTAGGTGACGGAGCCTACGAGCAGTACTTC.

The chain joins TRBV5-4 to TRBJ1-1, with a tentative D call TRBD1 (6 bases). CDR3 size: 12 residues. Trimming took 4 bases from V and 11 from J, leaving 15 bases between them. Germline loops: CDR1 SGHNT, CDR2 YYREEE (reference sequence). CDR3 residues: CASSQITGSAFF. As DNA, the CDR3 is TGTGCCAGCAGCCAGATCACAGGGTCTGCTTTCTTT.

The rearrangement links TRBV19 to TRBJ2-2; 7 bases match TRBD1. The length of the CDR3 is 17 residues. With V trimmed by 6 bases and J by 1 base, 11 bases remained unmatched. From germline, CDR1 is LNHDA and CDR2 SQIVND (reference sequence). The CDR3 reads CASSPIAGTENTGELFF. The CDR3 region has the DNA TGTGCCAGTAGCCCTATCGCCGGGACAGAGAACACCGGGGAGCTGTTTTTT.

This clone has only one observation. The chain uses TRBV28 and TRBJ2-1, with D possibly matching TRBD1 (5 bases). The CDR3 spans 12 residues. The V and J ends lost 4 bases and 9 bases respectively, with 10 bases between them. Germline loops: CDR1 MDHEN, CDR2 SYDVKM. This CDR3 is CASSSIGVEQFF. CDR3 nucleotides: TGTGCCAGCAGTTCGATAGGGGTTGAGCAGTTCTTC.

A few counts support this clone. This chain's CDR3 is CASSLVDEQFF. The CDR3, as DNA: TGTGCCAGCAGCCTAGTCGATGAGCAGTTCTTC. The rearrangement links TRBV7-9 to TRBJ2-1; D unresolved. V gave up 5 bases and J gave up 8 bases, with 7 bases separating them. Looked up from germline, CDR1 is SEHNR and CDR2 is FQNEAQ (reference sequence). This CDR3 comprises 11 residues.

A few counts support this clone. This chain links TRBV6-4 with TRBJ2-7, with D perhaps given as TRBD1 or TRBD2 (5 bases each). The CDR3 is made up of 15 amino acids. In germline, CDR1 is MRHNA, CDR2 SNTAGT. Trimming pared 6 bases from V and 2 bases from J, leaving 17 bases between. The CDR3 nucleotides read TGTGCCAGCAGAGCTAGCTTCGAGGGGCCCTACGAGCAGTACTTC. It translates to CASRASFEGPYEQYF.

This clone came up many times. This chain uses TRBV28 with TRBJ2-4; D remains unclear. The CDR3 is 16 residues long. Trimming left V 1 base short and J 11 bases short, with 21 bases between. The V gene's germline CDR1 is MDHEN and CDR2 SYDVKM. CDR3 DNA: TGTGCCAGCAGTTTATTGACCCCCGACGGCGGAACGGTTCAGTACTTC. It is translated as CASSLLTPDGGTVQYF.

DNA for the CDR3: TGTGCCAGCAGCTTGGAAGCGGAGACCTACGAGCAGTACTTC. Protein: CASSLEAETYEQYF. The V call is TRBV7-2, the J call TRBJ2-7, with D maybe TRBD2 (5 bases). The CDR3 runs 14 residues. Trimming took 3 bases from V and 2 from J, leaving 11 bases between them. Germline V gene sequence: CDR1 SGHTA, CDR2 FQGNSA.